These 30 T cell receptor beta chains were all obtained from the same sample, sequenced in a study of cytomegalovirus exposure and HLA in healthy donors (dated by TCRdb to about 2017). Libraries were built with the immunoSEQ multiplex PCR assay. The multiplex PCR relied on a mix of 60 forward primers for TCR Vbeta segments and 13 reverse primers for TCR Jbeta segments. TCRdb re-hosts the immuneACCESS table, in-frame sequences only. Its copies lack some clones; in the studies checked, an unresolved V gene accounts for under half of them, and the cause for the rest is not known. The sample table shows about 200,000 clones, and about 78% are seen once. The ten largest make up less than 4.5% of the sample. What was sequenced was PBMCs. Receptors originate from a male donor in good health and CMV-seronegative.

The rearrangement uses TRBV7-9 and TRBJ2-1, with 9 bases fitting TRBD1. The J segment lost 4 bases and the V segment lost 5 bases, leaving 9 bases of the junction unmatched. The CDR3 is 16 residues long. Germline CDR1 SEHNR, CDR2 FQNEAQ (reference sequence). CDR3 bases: TGTGCCAGCAGCCCCCCCCGACAGGGGGAGTACAATGAGCAGTTCTTC. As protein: CASSPPRQGEYNEQFF.

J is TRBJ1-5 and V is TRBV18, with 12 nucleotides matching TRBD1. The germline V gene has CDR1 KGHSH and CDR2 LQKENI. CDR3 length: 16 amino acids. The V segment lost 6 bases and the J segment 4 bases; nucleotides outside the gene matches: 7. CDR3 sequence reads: CASSRSGQGANQPQHF. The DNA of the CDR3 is TGTGCCAGCTCGAGGTCGGGACAGGGGGCTAATCAGCCCCAGCATTTT.

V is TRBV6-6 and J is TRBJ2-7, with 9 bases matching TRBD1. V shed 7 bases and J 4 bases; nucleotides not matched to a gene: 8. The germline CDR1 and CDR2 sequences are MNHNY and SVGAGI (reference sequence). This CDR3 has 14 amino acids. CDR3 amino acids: CASNPGQGLYEQYF. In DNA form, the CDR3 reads TGTGCCAGCAATCCGGGACAGGGCCTTTACGAGCAGTACTTC.

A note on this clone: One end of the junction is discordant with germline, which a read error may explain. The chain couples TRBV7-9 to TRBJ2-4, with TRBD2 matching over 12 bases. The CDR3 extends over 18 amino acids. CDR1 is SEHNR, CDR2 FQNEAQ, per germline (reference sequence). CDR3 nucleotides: TGTTCCAGCAGCCCGACTAGCGGGAGTGGCATAGCCAAAAACATTCAGTACTTC. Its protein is CSSSPTSGSGIAKNIQYF. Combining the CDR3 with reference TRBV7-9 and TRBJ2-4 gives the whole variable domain DTGVSQNPRHKITKRGQNVTFRCDPISEHNRLYWYRQTLGQGPEFLTYFQNEAQLEKSRLLSDRFSAERPKGSFSTLEIQRTEQGDSAMYLCSSSPTSGSGIAKNIQYFGAGTRLSVL.

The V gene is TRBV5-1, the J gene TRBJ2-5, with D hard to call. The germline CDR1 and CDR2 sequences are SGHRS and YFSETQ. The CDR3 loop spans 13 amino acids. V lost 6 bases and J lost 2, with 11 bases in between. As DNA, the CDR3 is TGCGCCAGCATGGTCAGGCTACAAGAGACCCAGTACTTC. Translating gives CASMVRLQETQYF.

CDR3 sequence (DNA): TGTGCCAGCAGTACAGGGGACACCGGGGAGCTGTTTTTT. Protein product: CASSTGDTGELFF. The chain is built from TRBV11-3 and TRBJ2-2; 7 bases match TRBD1. Trimming at V came to 6 bases and at J to 3 bases, leaving 1 base not matched to a gene. The CDR3 contains 13 residues. CDR1 is SGHNT, CDR2 YENEEA, per germline. Using reference TRBV11-3 and TRBJ2-2 for the parts outside the CDR3, the full variable domain is EAGVVQSPRYKIIEKKQPVAFWCNPISGHNTLYWYLQNLGQGPELLIRYENEEAVDDSQLPKDRFSAERLKGVDSTLKIQPAELGDSAVYLCASSTGDTGELFFGEGSRLTVL.

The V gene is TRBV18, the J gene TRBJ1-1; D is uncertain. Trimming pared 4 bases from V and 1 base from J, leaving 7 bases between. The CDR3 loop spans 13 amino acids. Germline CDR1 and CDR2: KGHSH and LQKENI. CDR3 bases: TGTGCCAGCTCACGCGCGGGGAACACTGAAGCTTTCTTT. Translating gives CASSRAGNTEAFF.

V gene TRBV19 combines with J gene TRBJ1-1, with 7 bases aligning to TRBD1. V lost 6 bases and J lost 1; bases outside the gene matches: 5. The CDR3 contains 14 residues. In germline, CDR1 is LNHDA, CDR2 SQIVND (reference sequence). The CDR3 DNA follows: TGTGCCAGTAGGCGGACAGGCCAGAACACTGAAGCTTTCTTT. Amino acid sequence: CASRRTGQNTEAFF.

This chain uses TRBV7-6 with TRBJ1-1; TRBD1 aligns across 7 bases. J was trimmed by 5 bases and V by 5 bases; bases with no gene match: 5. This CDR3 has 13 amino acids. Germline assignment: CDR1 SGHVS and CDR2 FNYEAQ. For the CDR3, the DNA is TGTGCCAGCAGCCCCGACAGGGAGACTGAAGCTTTCTTT. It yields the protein CASSPDRETEAFF.

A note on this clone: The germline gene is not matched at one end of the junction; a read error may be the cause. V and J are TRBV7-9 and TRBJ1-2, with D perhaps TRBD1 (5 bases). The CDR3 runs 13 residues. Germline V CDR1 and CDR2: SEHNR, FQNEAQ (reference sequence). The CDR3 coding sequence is TGTTCCAGCAGCTTAGGTTTCAGGGAAGCCTACACCTTC. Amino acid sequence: CSSSLGFREAYTF.

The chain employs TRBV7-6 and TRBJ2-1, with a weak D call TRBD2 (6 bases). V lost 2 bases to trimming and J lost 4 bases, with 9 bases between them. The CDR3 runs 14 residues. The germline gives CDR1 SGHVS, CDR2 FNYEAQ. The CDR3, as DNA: TGTGCCAGCAGCTTACTTGCGGGATACAATGAGCAGTTCTTC. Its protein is CASSLLAGYNEQFF. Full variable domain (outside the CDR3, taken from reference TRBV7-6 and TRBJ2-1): GAGVSQSPRYKVTKRGQDVALRCDPISGHVSLYWYRQALGQGPEFLTYFNYEAQQDKSGLPNDRFSAERPEGSISTLTIQRTEQRDSAMYRCASSLLAGYNEQFFGPGTRLTVL.

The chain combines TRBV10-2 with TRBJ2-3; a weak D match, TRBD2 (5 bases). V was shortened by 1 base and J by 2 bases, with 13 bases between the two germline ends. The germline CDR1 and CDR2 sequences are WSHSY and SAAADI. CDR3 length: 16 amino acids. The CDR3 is CASSEWAGKTTDTQYF. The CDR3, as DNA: TGCGCCAGCAGTGAGTGGGCCGGGAAGACCACAGATACGCAGTATTTT.

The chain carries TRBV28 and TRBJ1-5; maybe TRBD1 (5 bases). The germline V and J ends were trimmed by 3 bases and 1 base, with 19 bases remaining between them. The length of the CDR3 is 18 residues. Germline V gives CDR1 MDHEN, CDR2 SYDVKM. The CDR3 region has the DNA TGTGCCAGCAGTTTTCCCCGTCGACCCGACAGAAGCAATCAGCCCCAGCATTTT. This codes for CASSFPRRPDRSNQPQHF.

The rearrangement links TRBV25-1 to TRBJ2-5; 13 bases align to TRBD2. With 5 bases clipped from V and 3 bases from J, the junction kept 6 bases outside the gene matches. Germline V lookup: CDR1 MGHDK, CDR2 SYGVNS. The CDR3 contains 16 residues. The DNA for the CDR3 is TGTGCCAGCAGTCCACTAGCGGGAGGGCTAAAAGAGACCCAGTACTTC. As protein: CASSPLAGGLKETQYF.

The DNA of the CDR3 is TGTGCCAGCAACCCCCTTGGGGCCCGGAACACTGAAGCTTTCTTT. It specifies CASNPLGARNTEAFF. This chain joins TRBV27 and TRBJ1-1, with D maybe TRBD1 (5 bases). The CDR3 is 15 residues long. Trimming pared 7 bases from V and 1 base from J, leaving 16 bases between. The germline V gene has CDR1 MNHEY and CDR2 SMNVEV (reference sequence).

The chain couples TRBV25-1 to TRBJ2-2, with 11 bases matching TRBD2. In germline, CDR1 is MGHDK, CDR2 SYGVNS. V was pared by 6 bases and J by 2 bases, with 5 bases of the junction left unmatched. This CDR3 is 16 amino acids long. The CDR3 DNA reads TGTGCCAGCAGAGCCGGGACTAGCGGAAACACCGGGGAGCTGTTTTTT. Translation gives CASRAGTSGNTGELFF.

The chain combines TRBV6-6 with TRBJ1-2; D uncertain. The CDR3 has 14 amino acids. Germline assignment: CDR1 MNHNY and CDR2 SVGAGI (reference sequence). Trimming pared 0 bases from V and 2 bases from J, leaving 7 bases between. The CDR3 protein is CASSYSQVNYGYTF. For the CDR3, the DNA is TGTGCCAGCAGTTACTCCCAGGTCAACTATGGCTACACCTTC.

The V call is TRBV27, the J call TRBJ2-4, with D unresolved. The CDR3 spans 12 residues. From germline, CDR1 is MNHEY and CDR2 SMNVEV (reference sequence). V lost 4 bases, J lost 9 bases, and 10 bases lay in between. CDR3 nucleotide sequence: TGTGCCAGCAGTTCCTATCCCGGCATTCAGTACTTC. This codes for CASSSYPGIQYF.

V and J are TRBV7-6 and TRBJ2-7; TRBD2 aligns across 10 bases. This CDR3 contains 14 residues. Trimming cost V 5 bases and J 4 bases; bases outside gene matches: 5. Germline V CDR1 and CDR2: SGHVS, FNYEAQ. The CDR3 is CASSRTSGEYEQYF. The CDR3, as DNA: TGTGCCAGCAGCCGGACTAGCGGAGAGTACGAGCAGTACTTC. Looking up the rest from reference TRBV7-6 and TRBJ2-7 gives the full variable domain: GAGVSQSPRYKVTKRGQDVALRCDPISGHVSLYWYRQALGQGPEFLTYFNYEAQQDKSGLPNDRFSAERPEGSISTLTIQRTEQRDSAMYRCASSRTSGEYEQYFGPGTRLTVT.

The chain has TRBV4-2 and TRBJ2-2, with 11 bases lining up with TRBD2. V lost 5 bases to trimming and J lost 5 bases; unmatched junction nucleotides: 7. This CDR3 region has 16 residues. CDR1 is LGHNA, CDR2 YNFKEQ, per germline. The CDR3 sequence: CASSSPSGRTTGELFF. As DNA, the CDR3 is TGTGCCAGCAGCAGCCCTAGCGGGAGGACTACCGGGGAGCTGTTTTTT.

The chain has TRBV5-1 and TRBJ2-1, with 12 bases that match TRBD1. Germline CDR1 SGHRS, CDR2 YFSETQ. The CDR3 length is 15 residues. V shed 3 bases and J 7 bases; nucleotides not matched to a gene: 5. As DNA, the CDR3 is TGCGCCAGCAGCTGGGGACAGGGGGCGGGTAATGAGCAGTTCTTC. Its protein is CASSWGQGAGNEQFF.

CDR3 amino acids: CASSYSGTAQETQYF. The DNA of the CDR3 is TGTGCCAGCAGTTACTCAGGGACAGCCCAAGAGACCCAGTACTTC. J is TRBJ2-5 and V is TRBV6-5; 7 bases align to TRBD1. The CDR3 covers 15 residues. CDR1 and CDR2 from the germline V gene are MNHEY and SVGAGI. The trim removed 0 bases at V and 1 base at J, leaving 2 bases unmatched.

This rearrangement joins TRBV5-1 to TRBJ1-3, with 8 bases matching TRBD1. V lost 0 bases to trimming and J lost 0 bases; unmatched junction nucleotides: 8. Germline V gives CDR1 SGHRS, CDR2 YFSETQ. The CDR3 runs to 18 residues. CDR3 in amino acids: CASSLAPDRVNSGNTIYF. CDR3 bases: TGCGCCAGCAGCTTGGCCCCGGACAGGGTCAACTCTGGAAACACCATATATTTT.

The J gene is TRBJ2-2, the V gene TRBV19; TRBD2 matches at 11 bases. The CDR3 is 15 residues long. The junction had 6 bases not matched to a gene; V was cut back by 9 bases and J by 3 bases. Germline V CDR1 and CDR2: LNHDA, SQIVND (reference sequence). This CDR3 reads CASATSGTYTGELFF. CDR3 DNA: TGTGCCAGCGCGACTAGCGGGACCTACACCGGGGAGCTGTTTTTT.

The CDR3 sequence: CASIDWTKGNTEAFF. The CDR3 DNA sequence: TGCGCCAGCATCGACTGGACAAAGGGGAACACTGAAGCTTTCTTT. This chain connects TRBV5-1 to TRBJ1-1; a weak D match, TRBD1 (5 bases). V was trimmed by 6 bases and J by 1 base, leaving 16 bases between them. Germline loops: CDR1 SGHRS, CDR2 YFSETQ. This CDR3 has 15 amino acids. The whole variable domain, remainder taken from reference TRBV5-1 and TRBJ1-1, is KAGVTQTPRYLIKTRGQQVTLSCSPISGHRSVSWYQQTPGQGLQFLFEYFSETQRNKGNFPGRFSGRQFSNSRSEMNVSTLELGDSALYLCASIDWTKGNTEAFFGQGTRLTVV.

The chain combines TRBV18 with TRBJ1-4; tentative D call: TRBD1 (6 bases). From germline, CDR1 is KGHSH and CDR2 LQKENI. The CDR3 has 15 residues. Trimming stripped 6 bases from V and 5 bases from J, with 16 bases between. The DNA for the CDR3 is TGTGCCAGCTCGTTCCAGGGGTGGGCAAATGAAAAACTGTTTTTT. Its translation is CASSFQGWANEKLFF.

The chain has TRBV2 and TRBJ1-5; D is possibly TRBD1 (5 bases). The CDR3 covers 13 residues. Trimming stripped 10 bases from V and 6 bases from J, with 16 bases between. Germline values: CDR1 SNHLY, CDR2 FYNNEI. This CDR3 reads CATAPGRIQPQHF. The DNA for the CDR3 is TGTGCCACGGCCCCAGGGCGGATTCAGCCCCAGCATTTT.

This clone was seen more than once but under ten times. The CDR3 is CSADRGNYGYTF. The DNA for the CDR3 is TGCAGCGCCGACAGGGGGAACTATGGCTACACCTTC. The V call is TRBV29-1, the J call TRBJ1-2, with 9 bases identical to TRBD1. This CDR3 has 12 residues. The ends lost 7 bases at V and 2 bases at J; junction bases unmatched: 2. Germline assignment: CDR1 SQVTM and CDR2 ANQGSEA.

The CDR3 loop reads CASSSGSRYIQYF. DNA of the CDR3: TGTGCCAGCAGTAGCGGGAGTCGATACATTCAGTACTTC. The J gene is TRBJ2-4, the V gene TRBV6-1; TRBD2 matches at 8 bases. Germline-derived CDR1 and CDR2 are MNHNS and SASEGT. The CDR3 length is 13 residues. V was pared by 5 bases and J by 8 bases, with 5 bases of the junction left unmatched.

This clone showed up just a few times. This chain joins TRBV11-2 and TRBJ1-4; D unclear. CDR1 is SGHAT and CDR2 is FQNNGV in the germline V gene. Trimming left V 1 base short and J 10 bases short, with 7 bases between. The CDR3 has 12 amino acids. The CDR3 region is CASSLGEAKLFF. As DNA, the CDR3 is TGTGCCAGCAGCTTAGGCGAGGCAAAACTGTTTTTT.